One and the same sample provided the 3 T cell receptor beta chains below, sequenced in a study of Graves' ophthalmopathy and Graves' hyperthyroidism. Amplified TCR beta CDR3 regions were obtained using RNA transcripts as template. First-round RT-PCR relied on HTBI primers, and a second-round multiplex PCR came next. A single record per CDR3 protein comes from TCRdb applying MiXCR to the multiplex PCR reads. This table has roughly 700,000 distinct CDR3 sequences, 40% appearing once. Sequenced material: peripheral blood. Every receptor here comes from an adult man with Graves' ophthalmopathy.

This clonotype was recorded a few times. CDR3 loop: CASSYGRLALQETQYF. CDR3 bases: TGTGCCAGCAGCTACGGGCGGCTAGCGCTACAAGAGACCCAGTACTTC. The rearrangement uses TRBV2 and TRBJ2-5, with D tentatively TRBD2 (6 bases). V lost 6 bases, J lost 2 bases, and 19 bases lay in between. The length of the CDR3 is 16 residues. Germline loops: CDR1 SNHLY, CDR2 FYNNEI.

The genes are TRBV27 and TRBJ1-2, with no clear D. The CDR3 loop spans 13 amino acids. Germline-derived CDR1 and CDR2 are MNHEY and SMNVEV (reference sequence). Between the trimmed V and J ends, which lost 5 bases and 8 bases, there was a span of 15 bases. CDR3 residues: CASSPRIWRGYTF. DNA of the CDR3: TGTGCCAGCAGTCCCAGGATTTGGCGCGGCTACACCTTC.

Many counts were recorded for this clonotype. The chain carries TRBV7-2 and TRBJ1-2, with 9 bases fitting TRBD1. Germline V gives CDR1 SGHTA, CDR2 FQGNSA. V lost 6 bases and J lost 2; bases outside the gene matches: 4. CDR3 length: 14 amino acids. The CDR3 sequence: CASRSGTGNYGYTF. The DNA of the CDR3 is TGTGCCAGCAGATCCGGGACAGGGAACTATGGCTACACCTTC. Full variable domain (rest looked up from reference TRBV7-2 and TRBJ1-2): GAGVSQSPSNKVTEKGKDVELRCDPISGHTALYWYRQSLGQGLEFLIYFQGNSAPDKSGLPSDRFSAERTGGSVSTLTIQRTQQEDSAVYLCASRSGTGNYGYTFGSGTRLTVV.